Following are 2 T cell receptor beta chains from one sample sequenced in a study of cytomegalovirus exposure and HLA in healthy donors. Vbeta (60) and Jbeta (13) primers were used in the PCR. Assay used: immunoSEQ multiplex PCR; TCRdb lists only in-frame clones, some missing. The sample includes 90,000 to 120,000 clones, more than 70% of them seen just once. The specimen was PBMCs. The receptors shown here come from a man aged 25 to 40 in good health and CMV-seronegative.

The CDR3 loop is CASTQALAQLDEQFF. The CDR3 region has the DNA TGTGCCAGCACTCAGGCACTAGCGCAATTGGATGAGCAGTTCTTC. The chain is built from TRBV5-4 and TRBJ2-1; the match to TRBD2 covers 7 bases. This CDR3 comprises 15 residues. Germline loops: CDR1 SGHNT, CDR2 YYREEE (reference sequence). Unmatched junction bases numbered 14, after V lost 6 bases and J lost 8 bases.

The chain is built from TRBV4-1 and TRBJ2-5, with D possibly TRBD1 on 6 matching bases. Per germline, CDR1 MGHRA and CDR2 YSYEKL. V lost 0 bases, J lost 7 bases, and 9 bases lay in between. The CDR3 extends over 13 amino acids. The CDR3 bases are TGCGCCAGCAGCCAAGAGCAAGGGGGGACCCAGTACTTC. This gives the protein CASSQEQGGTQYF.